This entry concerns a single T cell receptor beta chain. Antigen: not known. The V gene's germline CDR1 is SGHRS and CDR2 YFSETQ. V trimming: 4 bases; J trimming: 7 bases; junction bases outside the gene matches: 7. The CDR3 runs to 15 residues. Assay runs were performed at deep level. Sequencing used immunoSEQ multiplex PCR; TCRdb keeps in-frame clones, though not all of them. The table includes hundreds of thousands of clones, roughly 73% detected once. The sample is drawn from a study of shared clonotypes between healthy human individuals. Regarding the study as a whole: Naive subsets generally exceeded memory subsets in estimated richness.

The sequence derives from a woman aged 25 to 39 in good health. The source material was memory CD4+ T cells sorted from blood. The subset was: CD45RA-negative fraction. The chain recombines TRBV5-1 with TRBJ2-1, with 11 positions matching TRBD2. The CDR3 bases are TGCGCCAGCAGCCCACTAGCGGGAGAGGTAAATGAGCAGTTCTTC. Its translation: CASSPLAGEVNEQFF.